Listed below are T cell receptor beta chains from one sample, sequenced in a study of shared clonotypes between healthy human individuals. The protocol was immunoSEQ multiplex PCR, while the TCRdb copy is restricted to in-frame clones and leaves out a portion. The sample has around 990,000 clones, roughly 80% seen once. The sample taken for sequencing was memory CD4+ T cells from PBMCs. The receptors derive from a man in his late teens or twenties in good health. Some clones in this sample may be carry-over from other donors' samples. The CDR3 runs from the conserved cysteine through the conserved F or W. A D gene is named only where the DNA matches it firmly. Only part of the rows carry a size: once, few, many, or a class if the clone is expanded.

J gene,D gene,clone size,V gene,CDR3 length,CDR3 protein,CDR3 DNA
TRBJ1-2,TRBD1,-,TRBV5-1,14,CASSFRGRYNGYTF,TGCGCCAGCAGCTTCAGGGGGCGGTATAATGGCTACACCTTC
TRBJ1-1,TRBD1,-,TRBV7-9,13,CASSSQGDTEAFF,TGTGCCAGCAGCTCTCAGGGGGACACTGAAGCTTTCTTT
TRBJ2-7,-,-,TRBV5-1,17,CASSLMGAVGEAYEQYF,TGCGCCAGCAGCTTAATGGGTGCGGTGGGAGAGGCCTACGAGCAGTACTTC
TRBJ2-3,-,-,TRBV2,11,CASSVGDTQYF,TGTGCCAGCAGTGTAGGCGATACGCAGTATTTT
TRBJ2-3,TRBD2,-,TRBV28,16,CASSPNLAGGPDTQYF,TGTGCCAGCAGTCCAAATTTAGCGGGAGGGCCGGATACGCAGTATTTT
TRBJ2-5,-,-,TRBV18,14,CASLRSRGGETQYF,TGTGCCAGCTTACGTTCCAGGGGGGGCGAGACCCAGTACTTC
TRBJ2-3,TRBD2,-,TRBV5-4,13,CATRLAETDTQYF,TGTGCCACCCGACTAGCAGAAACAGATACGCAGTATTTT
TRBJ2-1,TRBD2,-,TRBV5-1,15,CASSGAGAGYNEQFF,TGCGCCAGCAGCGGAGCGGGAGCCGGCTACAATGAGCAGTTCTTC
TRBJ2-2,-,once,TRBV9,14,CASREGPNNGELFF,TGTGCCAGCAGGGAGGGGCCTAACAACGGGGAGCTGTTTTTT
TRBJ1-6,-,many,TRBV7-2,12,CASTQTSSPLHF,TGTGCCAGCACCCAGACAAGCTCACCCCTCCACTTT
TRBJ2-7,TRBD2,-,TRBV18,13,CASSPGGAHEQYF,TGTGCCAGCTCCCCCGGGGGGGCCCACGAGCAGTACTTC
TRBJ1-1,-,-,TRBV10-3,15,CAISDADQGETEAFF,TGTGCCATCAGTGACGCCGACCAGGGAGAGACTGAAGCTTTCTTT
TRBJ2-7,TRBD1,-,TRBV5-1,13,CASSSGQGREQYF,TGCGCCAGCAGCTCGGGACAGGGTCGGGAGCAGTACTTC
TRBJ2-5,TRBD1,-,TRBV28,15,CASRQGTGDQETQYF,TGTGCCAGCAGACAAGGGACAGGGGACCAAGAGACCCAGTACTTC
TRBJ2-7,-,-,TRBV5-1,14,CASHRTVGDVEQYF,TGCGCCAGCCATCGGACCGTAGGGGACGTCGAGCAGTACTTC
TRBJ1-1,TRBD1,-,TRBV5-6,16,CASSSGTGFLYTEAFF,TGTGCCAGCAGCTCCGGGACAGGGTTCTTATACACTGAAGCTTTCTTT
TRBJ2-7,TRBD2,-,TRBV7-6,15,CASSPSSAGESEQYF,TGTGCCAGCAGCCCTTCGTCAGCGGGAGAATCCGAGCAGTACTTC